The 6 T cell receptor beta chains below all came from one sample that was sequenced in a study of T cell responses to AZD1222 COVID-19 vaccine. Here immunoSEQ multiplex PCR was the method, and the copy in TCRdb shows in-frame clones only, minus some. This sample has 200,000 to 250,000 clones, with roughly 94% found just once. The sample in question was peripheral blood, obtained 28 days after the second dose of the MenACWY control vaccine. These receptors originate from an adult who received the MenACWY meningococcal vaccine as a control.

The chain is built from TRBV27 and TRBJ2-5; D is uncertain. Germline-derived CDR1 and CDR2 are MNHEY and SMNVEV (reference sequence). The ends were cut back, 6 bases at V and 0 bases at J, with 11 bases in the middle. This CDR3 contains 14 residues. CDR3: CASSHQRNQETQYF. CDR3 DNA sequence: TGTGCCAGCAGCCATCAGAGGAACCAAGAGACCCAGTACTTC.

The chain carries TRBV3-1 (or the pseudogene TRBV3-2) and TRBJ1-5; D remains ambiguous. CDR3 length: 15 amino acids. Germline assignment: CDR1 LGHDT and CDR2 YNNKEL (reference sequence). Deletions cut 1 base from V and 6 bases from J, with 13 bases between. The CDR3 is CASSQGGGIGQPQHF. CDR3 nucleotide sequence: TGTGCCAGCAGCCAAGGAGGAGGGATTGGTCAGCCCCAGCATTTT.

The chain combines TRBV5-1 with TRBJ2-3, with 8 bases lining up with TRBD2. CDR1 is SGHRS, CDR2 YFSETQ, per germline. This CDR3 is 15 amino acids long. Unmatched junction bases numbered 5, after V lost 5 bases and J lost 0 bases. In nucleotides, the CDR3 is TGCGCCAGCAGAGCCAGCGGGGGTAGCACAGATACGCAGTATTTT. Protein: CASRASGGSTDTQYF. The full variable domain, in which reference TRBV5-1 and TRBJ2-3 provide the parts outside the CDR3, is KAGVTQTPRYLIKTRGQQVTLSCSPISGHRSVSWYQQTPGQGLQFLFEYFSETQRNKGNFPGRFSGRQFSNSRSEMNVSTLELGDSALYLCASRASGGSTDTQYFGPGTRLTVL.

V is TRBV28 and J is TRBJ2-7, with 13 bases matching TRBD2. V lost 6 bases to trimming and J lost 7 bases; unmatched junction nucleotides: 9. The CDR3 length is 15 residues. Germline values: CDR1 MDHEN, CDR2 SYDVKM. Here the CDR3 DNA reads TGTGCCAGCAGGTCCACTAGCGGGGGGGCTGAAGAGCAGTACTTC. It encodes CASRSTSGGAEEQYF.

The rearrangement uses TRBV5-6 and TRBJ1-5; D remains ambiguous. There are 14 residues in the CDR3. CDR1 SGHDT and CDR2 YYEEEE come from the germline V gene. With 0 bases removed from V and 7 bases from J, the gap between germline ends came to 11 bases. CDR3 sequence: CASSLGRVLQPQHF. The CDR3 nucleotides read TGTGCCAGCAGCTTGGGGCGGGTACTACAGCCCCAGCATTTT.

The V and J genes are TRBV25-1 and TRBJ1-5; TRBD1 matches at 9 bases. Germline V lookup: CDR1 MGHDK, CDR2 SYGVNS. Trimming took 8 bases from V and 5 from J; bases not matched to a gene: 4. The CDR3 runs 13 residues. The CDR3 is CASGDRGDQPQHF. The CDR3 DNA is TGTGCCAGCGGAGACAGGGGGGATCAGCCCCAGCATTTT. Full variable domain (rest looked up from reference TRBV25-1 and TRBJ1-5): EADIYQTPRYLVIGTGKKITLECSQTMGHDKMYWYQQDPGMELHLIHYSYGVNSTEKGDLSSESTVSRIRTEHFPLTLESARPSHTSQYLCASGDRGDQPQHFGDGTRLSIL.